The next 20 T cell receptor beta chains were all read from a single sample in a study of Graves' ophthalmopathy and Graves' hyperthyroidism. Transcripts of RNA were the source for amplifying TCR beta CDR3 regions. HTBI primers were employed in first-round RT-PCR, then a second-round multiplex PCR followed. A single record per CDR3 protein comes from TCRdb applying MiXCR to the multiplex PCR reads. The sample holds approximately 460,000 distinct CDR3 sequences, 14% seen once. The sequencing sample was made of blood. The origin of the receptors is a woman in her twenties or thirties with Graves' ophthalmopathy.

CDR3: CASSKLGGFRQAGQPQHF. The CDR3 DNA follows: TGTGCCAGTAGTAAATTAGGGGGATTTCGCCAAGCCGGTCAGCCCCAGCATTTT. The V and J genes are TRBV19 and TRBJ1-5, with D tentatively TRBD1 (6 bases). V was shortened by 4 bases and J by 6 bases, with 25 bases between the two germline ends. This CDR3 comprises 18 residues. Germline assignment: CDR1 LNHDA and CDR2 SQIVND (reference sequence).

A word on this clonotype: A much bigger clone sits one base away, suggesting this may be a read error. The chain uses TRBV2 and TRBJ1-5; D is ambiguous. The CDR3 has 13 residues. The germline V gene has CDR1 SNHLY and CDR2 FYNNEI. The CDR3 nucleotides are TGTGTCAGCATGGAGGCCGTCGATCAGCCCCAGCATTTT. Its protein product is CVSMEAVDQPQHF.

This clonotype was counted many times. The rearrangement uses TRBV9 and TRBJ2-7, with D hard to call. CDR3 length: 14 amino acids. The germline gives CDR1 SGDLS, CDR2 YYNGEE. Trimming removed 6 bases at V and 5 bases at J, with 18 bases between. CDR3 amino acids: CASISPLVFDEQYF. DNA for the CDR3: TGTGCCAGCATCTCCCCGCTGGTGTTCGACGAGCAGTACTTC.

This clonotype was found many times. V and J are TRBV11-3 and TRBJ1-1, with 7 bases that match TRBD1. V gave up 3 bases and J gave up 6 bases; unmatched junction bases: 13. The V gene's germline CDR1 is SGHNT and CDR2 YENEEA. The CDR3 runs 16 residues. The CDR3 region has the DNA TGTGCCAGCAGCTTTTCCGGTACGAGACAGGGCTCTGAAGCTTTCTTT. Its translation is CASSFSGTRQGSEAFF.

This clonotype has ten or more counts. CDR3 DNA: TGTGCCAGCAGTGTCTTGGGGACGAGTGGCGGCTACACCTTC. Residues: CASSVLGTSGGYTF. The chain links TRBV2 to TRBJ1-2, with TRBD1 as a possible D gene (5 bases). This CDR3 has 14 amino acids. Germline CDR1 is SNHLY and CDR2 is FYNNEI. The ends were cut back, 4 bases at V and 8 bases at J, with 17 bases in the middle. The full variable domain, completed using reference TRBV2 and TRBJ1-2, is EPEVTQTPSHQVTQMGQEVILRCVPISNHLYFYWYRQILGQKVEFLVSFYNNEISEKSEIFDDQFSVERPDGSNFTLKIRSTKLEDSAMYFCASSVLGTSGGYTFGSGTRLTVV.

Many counts were recorded for this clonotype. This chain connects TRBV6-5 to TRBJ1-2; D is unresolved. Germline assignment: CDR1 MNHEY and CDR2 SVGAGI. V lost 2 bases to trimming and J lost 8 bases, with 9 bases between them. This CDR3 spans 12 amino acids. The CDR3 nucleotides read TGTGCCAGCAGTTACGGAGGTAGCGGCTACACCTTC. Amino acid sequence: CASSYGGSGYTF.

This clonotype was seen many times. V usage is TRBV20-1 and J usage is TRBJ1-2, with 8 positions matching TRBD1. Per germline, CDR1 DFQATT and CDR2 SNEGSKA (reference sequence). J lost 7 bases, V lost 1 base, and 11 bases had no gene match. This CDR3 is 15 amino acids long. The CDR3: CSARATTGAFGGYTF. The CDR3 bases are TGCAGTGCTAGAGCCACGACAGGGGCTTTTGGTGGCTACACCTTC.

This clonotype was counted ten times or more. The V and J genes are TRBV7-8 and TRBJ2-5; 9 nucleotides agree with TRBD2. Germline V gene lookup returns CDR1 SGHVS and CDR2 FQNEAQ. The length of the CDR3 is 16 residues. V trimming: 1 base; J trimming: 4 bases; junction bases outside the gene matches: 7. The CDR3 DNA follows: TGTGCCAGCAGCTTAGGAGCGGGGGGCCTTCTAGAGACCCAGTACTTC. It codes for CASSLGAGGLLETQYF.

This clonotype has only a few counts. V and J are TRBV12-3 or TRBV12-4 and TRBJ1-2, with no clear D. V lost 6 bases and J 7 bases, leaving 18 bases between the germline ends. The CDR3 spans 14 residues. The CDR3 reads CASRDPRQGFGYTF. Here the CDR3 DNA reads TGTGCCAGCAGGGACCCCCGACAAGGGTTTGGCTACACCTTC.

Ten or more counts support this clonotype. Compared with germline, one end of the junction differs, possibly owing to a read error. This chain links TRBV4-2 with TRBJ2-5, with 8 bases lining up with TRBD2. From germline, CDR1 is LGHNA and CDR2 YNFKEQ. There are 14 residues in the CDR3. CDR3 sequence reads: CANSPGTSRETQYF. Written as DNA, the CDR3 is TGTGCCAACAGCCCCGGGACTAGTAGAGAGACCCAGTACTTC.

This clonotype was seen repeatedly, ten times or more. Relative to the germline gene, one junction end is altered; a read error may explain this. The chain links TRBV12-3 or TRBV12-4 to TRBJ1-2; D ambiguous. The CDR3 is made up of 12 amino acids. CDR3 DNA: TGTGCCAGCAGTCTCGATAGACTGGCCGGGGCCTTC. Its translation is CASSLDRLAGAF.

The table lists this clonotype with many counts. The chain has TRBV6-1 and TRBJ1-2; 11 nucleotides match TRBD1. Germline CDR1 is MNHNS and CDR2 is SASEGT. V lost 0 bases, J lost 2 bases, and 5 bases stayed unmatched. The CDR3 is 17 residues long. The CDR3 DNA follows: TGTGCCAGCAGTGAAGCCGGGACAGGGGGACGAAACTATGGCTACACCTTC. Residues: CASSEAGTGGRNYGYTF.

A note on this clonotype: A read error is likely, as this CDR3 ends without the conserved phenylalanine or tryptophan. The limits of the CDR3 on the DNA are not certain, so only TCRdb's listed CDR3 is given. The chain is built from TRBV27 and TRBJ2-7. Germline V gene sequence: CDR1 MNHEY, CDR2 SMNVEV (reference sequence). The CDR3 has 8 residues if both end residues are counted. CDR3 protein: CASTILGS.

This clonotype has at least ten counts. The chain has TRBV12-3 or TRBV12-4 and TRBJ1-2; D remains ambiguous. The CDR3 length is 11 residues. Trimming removed 4 bases at V and 4 bases at J, with 4 bases between. CDR3 residues: CASSSAYGYTF. The CDR3 DNA is TGTGCCAGCAGTTCAGCCTATGGCTACACCTTC.

This clonotype was observed a few times. The V call is TRBV30, the J call TRBJ1-5, with 8 bases fitting TRBD1. V gave up 0 bases and J gave up 12 bases; unmatched junction bases: 4. CDR3 size: 12 residues. Germline CDR1 GTSNPN, CDR2 SVGIG (reference sequence). CDR3 bases: TGTGCCTGGAGTGTACAGGGGGGCGTCCAGCATTTT. Its translation is CAWSVQGGVQHF.

This clonotype was recorded many times. The chain links TRBV2 to TRBJ2-7; 12 bases match TRBD2. Germline loops: CDR1 SNHLY, CDR2 FYNNEI. After removal of 8 bases from V and 4 bases from J, the junction contained 12 bases not matched to a gene. This CDR3 is built from 16 residues. CDR3 DNA sequence: TGTGCCAGCCGTCGGACTAGCGGGATGTTTGGGTACGAGCAGTACTTC. This encodes CASRRTSGMFGYEQYF.

This clonotype has ten or more counts. This chain connects TRBV28 to TRBJ2-2, with D hard to call. Germline V gene data show CDR1 as MDHEN and CDR2 as SYDVKM. V lost 5 bases and J 3 bases, leaving 10 bases between the germline ends. The CDR3 loop spans 14 amino acids. In nucleotides, the CDR3 is TGTGCCAGCAGTAGGATGAGTGACACCGGGGAGCTGTTTTTT. Amino acid sequence: CASSRMSDTGELFF. The full variable domain, its missing parts supplied by reference TRBV28 and TRBJ2-2, is DVKVTQSSRYLVKRTGEKVFLECVQDMDHENMFWYRQDPGLGLRLIYFSYDVKMKEKGDIPEGYSVSREKKERFSLILESASTNQTSMYLCASSRMSDTGELFFGEGSRLTVL.

This clonotype was counted ten times or more. This chain links TRBV24-1 with TRBJ1-1, with a possible D match to TRBD1 (6 bases). In germline, CDR1 is KGHDR, CDR2 SFDVKD. V lost 9 bases to trimming and J lost 2 bases, with 12 bases between them. This CDR3 contains 13 residues. The CDR3 reads CATRDRINTEAFF. Written as DNA, the CDR3 is TGTGCCACCCGCGACAGGATTAACACTGAAGCTTTCTTT.

This clonotype showed up many times. V usage is TRBV7-8 and J usage is TRBJ2-7; the match to TRBD1 covers 8 bases. Germline V lookup: CDR1 SGHVS, CDR2 FQNEAQ. The CDR3 has 15 residues. V gave up 5 bases and J gave up 4 bases; unmatched junction bases: 10. The CDR3, as DNA: TGTGCCAGCAGCCCATTGCCGGGACAGGTGTACGAGCAGTACTTC. Encoded protein: CASSPLPGQVYEQYF.

This clonotype showed up many times. V is TRBV6-5 and J is TRBJ1-2; no firm D call. The ends were cut back, 6 bases at V and 7 bases at J, with 21 bases in the middle. Germline loops: CDR1 MNHEY, CDR2 SVGAGI. The CDR3 spans 15 residues. CDR3: CASSPRTEPDGGYTF. As DNA, the CDR3 is TGTGCCAGCAGCCCCCGGACCGAACCGGACGGTGGCTACACCTTC.